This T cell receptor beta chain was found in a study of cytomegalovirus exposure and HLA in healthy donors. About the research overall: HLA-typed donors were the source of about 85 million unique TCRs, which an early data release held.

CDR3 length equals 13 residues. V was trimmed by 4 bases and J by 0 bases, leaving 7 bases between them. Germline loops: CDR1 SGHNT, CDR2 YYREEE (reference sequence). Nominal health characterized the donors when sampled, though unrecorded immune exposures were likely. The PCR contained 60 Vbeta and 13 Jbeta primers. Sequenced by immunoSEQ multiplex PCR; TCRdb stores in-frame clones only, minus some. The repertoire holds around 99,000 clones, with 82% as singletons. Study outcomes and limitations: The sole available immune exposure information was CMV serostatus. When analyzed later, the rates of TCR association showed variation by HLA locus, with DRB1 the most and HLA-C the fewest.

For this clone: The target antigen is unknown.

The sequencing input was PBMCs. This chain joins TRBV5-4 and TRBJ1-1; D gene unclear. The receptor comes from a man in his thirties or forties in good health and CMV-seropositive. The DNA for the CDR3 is TGTGCCAGCAGCCCAGTAATGAACACTGAAGCTTTCTTT. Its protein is CASSPVMNTEAFF. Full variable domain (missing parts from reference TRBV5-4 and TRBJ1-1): ETGVTQSPTHLIKTRGQQVTLRCSSQSGHNTVSWYQQALGQGPQFIFQYYREEENGRGNFPPRFSGLQFPNYSSELNVNALELDDSALYLCASSPVMNTEAFFGQGTRLTVV.